The 26 T cell receptor beta chains reported below all come from one sample, sequenced in a study of blood T cell repertoires in COVID-19. Clones were read by immunoSEQ multiplex PCR, and TCRdb kept only the in-frame ones, dropping some. The sample includes 45,000 to 65,000 clones, more than 80% seen only once; the top ten take more than 15%. The source material was peripheral blood. The receptors were sampled from a human donor in a cohort sampled during active COVID-19.

The genes are TRBV4-1 and TRBJ1-2; no reliable D call. In germline, CDR1 is MGHRA, CDR2 YSYEKL. There are 11 residues in the CDR3. V was trimmed by 0 bases and J by 11 bases, leaving 7 bases between them. CDR3 bases: TGCGCCAGCAGCCAAGAGAACTCTTACACCTTC. Protein sequence: CASSQENSYTF.

The sample holds a few counts of this clone. The V gene is TRBV5-4, the J gene TRBJ1-6; D is unclear. The CDR3 runs 13 residues. Trimming took off 4 bases at V and 10 bases at J, with 12 bases between the two ends. CDR1 is SGHNT, CDR2 YYREEE, per germline (reference sequence). The CDR3 spells CASSKELPSPLHF. Here the CDR3 DNA reads TGTGCCAGCAGCAAGGAGCTGCCCTCACCCCTCCACTTT.

The V and J genes are TRBV6-5 and TRBJ2-7; D unclear. Trimming stripped 6 bases from V and 3 bases from J, with 18 bases between. This CDR3 region has 15 residues. The germline V gene has CDR1 MNHEY and CDR2 SVGAGI. CDR3 sequence: CASSRGQSGIYEQYF. Written as DNA, the CDR3 is TGTGCCAGCAGCCGTGGTCAGTCAGGCATCTACGAGCAGTACTTC.

The CDR3 spells CASSSGQGARADTQYF. The CDR3 DNA reads TGTGCCAGCAGTTCAGGACAGGGGGCGCGAGCAGATACGCAGTATTTT. This chain links TRBV6-2 or TRBV6-3 with TRBJ2-3; TRBD1 matches at 11 bases. The CDR3 runs 16 residues. V shed 4 bases and J 4 bases; nucleotides not matched to a gene: 7. CDR1 and CDR2 from the germline V gene are MNHEY and SVGEGT.

V gene TRBV30 combines with J gene TRBJ2-1; D gene uncertain. Between the trimmed V and J ends, which lost 0 bases and 1 base, there was a span of 16 bases. The CDR3 length is 17 residues. Germline V lookup: CDR1 GTSNPN, CDR2 SVGIG (reference sequence). For the CDR3, the DNA is TGTGCCTGGAGTGTCCCCCTTGGGCGAAGGTCCTACAATGAGCAGTTCTTC. Its protein is CAWSVPLGRRSYNEQFF. The full variable domain, completed using reference TRBV30 and TRBJ2-1, is SQTIHQWPATLVQPVGSPLSLECTVEGTSNPNLYWYRQAAGRGLQLLFYSVGIGQISSEVPQNLSASRPQDRQFILSSKKLLLSDSGFYLCAWSVPLGRRSYNEQFFGPGTRLTVL.

The V gene is TRBV6-4, the J gene TRBJ1-5, with unresolved D. Trimming took 7 bases from V and 2 from J, leaving 12 bases between them. The V gene's germline CDR1 is MRHNA and CDR2 SNTAGT. The CDR3 has 14 residues. CDR3 DNA: TGTGCCAGCACGGGAAGGGTAGGCAATCAGCCCCAGCATTTT. It translates to CASTGRVGNQPQHF.

The chain recombines TRBV5-8 with TRBJ2-5, with D tentatively TRBD2 (6 bases). The CDR3 contains 15 residues. Germline assignment: CDR1 SGHTS and CDR2 YDEGEE. Trimming took 0 bases from V and 7 from J, leaving 16 bases between them. The CDR3 spells CASSLVGGRGWTQYF. For the CDR3, the DNA is TGTGCCAGCAGCTTGGTGGGAGGCCGGGGATGGACCCAGTACTTC.

The chain combines TRBV7-9 with TRBJ2-1; perhaps TRBD1 as D (5 bases). Germline V gene data show CDR1 as SEHNR and CDR2 as FQNEAQ (reference sequence). Trimming stripped 0 bases from V and 8 bases from J, with 11 bases between. The CDR3 is made up of 14 amino acids. The CDR3: CASSLAGLIDEQFF. The CDR3 bases are TGTGCCAGCAGCTTAGCGGGGCTAATCGATGAGCAGTTCTTC.

The V and J genes are TRBV7-9 and TRBJ2-7; TRBD2 matches at 14 bases. V trimming: 5 bases; J trimming: 2 bases; junction bases outside the gene matches: 2. CDR3 length equals 15 residues. The germline CDR1 and CDR2 sequences are SEHNR and FQNEAQ (reference sequence). The CDR3 spells CASSGLAGGAYEQYF. The CDR3 DNA follows: TGTGCCAGCAGCGGACTAGCGGGGGGCGCCTACGAGCAGTACTTC.

This sequence joins TRBV19 and TRBJ1-1, with no clear D. Germline V CDR1 and CDR2: LNHDA, SQIVND (reference sequence). V lost 7 bases and J 8 bases, leaving 17 bases between the germline ends. The CDR3 extends over 13 amino acids. CDR3 region: CASNFWRGGEAFF. The CDR3 DNA reads TGTGCCAGTAATTTTTGGAGAGGAGGAGAAGCTTTCTTT.

The V call is TRBV30, the J call TRBJ1-6; no clear D. The CDR3 consists of 13 residues. The germline CDR1 and CDR2 sequences are GTSNPN and SVGIG (reference sequence). The V end was cut by 8 bases, the J end by 9 bases, with 17 bases between. The CDR3 spells CAQHGGGGSPLHF. CDR3 coding DNA: TGTGCCCAACACGGAGGCGGTGGTTCACCCCTCCACTTT.

This clone was counted once. V gene TRBV2 combines with J gene TRBJ2-1; 11 bases match TRBD2. Trimming took 4 bases from V and 7 from J; bases not matched to a gene: 6. The CDR3 consists of 15 residues. The germline gives CDR1 SNHLY, CDR2 FYNNEI. CDR3 amino acids: CASSGSGGARNEQFF. The CDR3 coding sequence is TGTGCCAGCAGTGGTAGCGGGGGGGCCAGGAATGAGCAGTTCTTC.

The chain is built from TRBV20-1 and TRBJ1-5, with D possibly TRBD1 on 5 matching bases. CDR3 length equals 14 residues. V lost 3 bases and J lost 4, with 13 bases in between. In germline, CDR1 is DFQATT, CDR2 SNEGSKA (reference sequence). CDR3 protein: CSASTRVGNQPQHF. The DNA of the CDR3 is TGCAGTGCTAGTACCAGGGTCGGGAATCAGCCCCAGCATTTT.

The chain carries TRBV19 and TRBJ2-5; TRBD1 matches at 8 bases. The germline CDR1 and CDR2 sequences are LNHDA and SQIVND (reference sequence). V was clipped by 4 bases and J by 5 bases; unmatched bases: 6. The CDR3 loop spans 14 amino acids. The CDR3 DNA is TGTGCCAGTAGTAGGACAGGGACGGGGGAGACCCAGTACTTC. This gives the protein CASSRTGTGETQYF.

This chain links TRBV6-5 with TRBJ2-4, with a possible D match to TRBD2 (6 bases). V gave up 2 bases and J gave up 1 base, with 12 bases separating them. CDR1 MNHEY and CDR2 SVGAGI come from the germline V gene. The CDR3 is 16 amino acids. CDR3 nucleotides: TGTGCCAGCAGTTACGACGGAGGGGTGGCCAAAAACATTCAGTACTTC. Amino acids: CASSYDGGVAKNIQYF.

The V gene is TRBV7-2, the J gene TRBJ2-2; 9 bases map to TRBD1. The CDR3 has 15 amino acids. Germline V gene data show CDR1 as SGHTA and CDR2 as FQGNSA. V lost 2 bases, J lost 6 bases, and 4 bases stayed unmatched. CDR3 residues: CASSLTTGGAGELFF. The CDR3 nucleotides read TGTGCCAGCAGCTTAACGACAGGGGGGGCCGGGGAGCTGTTTTTT.

This clone was seen once. This chain's CDR3 is CASTPQQEYTEAFF. Written as DNA, the CDR3 is TGTGCCAGCACTCCCCAACAGGAGTACACTGAAGCTTTCTTT. The chain uses TRBV2 and TRBJ1-1; D perhaps matches TRBD1 (5 bases). Germline-derived CDR1 and CDR2 are SNHLY and FYNNEI. V was trimmed by 7 bases and J by 3 bases, leaving 15 bases between them. This CDR3 is built from 14 residues.

The chain is built from TRBV12-3 or TRBV12-4 and TRBJ2-7; D possibly corresponds to TRBD1 (5 bases). V lost 3 bases and J lost 6, with 9 bases in between. The CDR3 contains 12 residues. CDR3 in amino acids: CASSLAGFEQYF. CDR3 bases: TGTGCCAGCAGTTTGGCAGGGTTCGAGCAGTACTTC.

This rearrangement joins TRBV6-2 or TRBV6-3 to TRBJ2-4; 7 bases are a match to TRBD2. The V and J ends lost 2 bases and 1 base, in that order; junction bases with no gene match: 8. The CDR3 extends over 17 amino acids. Germline V gene sequence: CDR1 MNHEY, CDR2 SVGEGT. For the CDR3, the DNA is TGTGCCAGCAGTTACCCCTGGGAGGGGAGGGCCAAAAACATTCAGTACTTC. This gives the protein CASSYPWEGRAKNIQYF.

This chain links TRBV21-1 with TRBJ1-5. TRBV21-1 is flagged as a pseudogene. This CDR3 spans 12 amino acids. The CDR3 here is CASSKEAGTQHF. The CDR3 coding sequence is TGTGCCAGCAGCAAAGAGGCGGGGACCCAGCATTTT.

The rearrangement links TRBV6-2 or TRBV6-3 to TRBJ1-6; D not certain. The CDR3 consists of 16 residues. V was shortened by 5 bases and J by 0 bases, with 11 bases between the two germline ends. CDR1 and CDR2 (germline): MNHEY, SVGEGT. Written as DNA, the CDR3 is TGTGCCAGCAGTCGGACTAGGATCTCCTATAATTCACCCCTCCACTTT. It is translated as CASSRTRISYNSPLHF.

The rearrangement joins TRBV29-1 to TRBJ2-2; 7 bases line up with TRBD1. Germline assignment: CDR1 SQVTM and CDR2 ANQGSEA. Germline trimming cut 6 bases from V and 0 bases from J; bases unmatched to any gene: 7. The CDR3 spans 15 residues. The CDR3 sequence: CSVRQGTTNTGELFF. CDR3 DNA: TGCAGCGTAAGACAGGGAACTACGAACACCGGGGAGCTGTTTTTT.

The rearrangement joins TRBV4-3 to TRBJ2-7; 9 bases fit TRBD2. J gave up 0 bases and V 1 base, and 1 base lay outside the gene matches. The CDR3 consists of 15 residues. The V gene's germline CDR1 is LGHNA and CDR2 YSLEER. The CDR3 DNA sequence: TGCGCCAGCAGCCAAGTAGCGGGGGTCTCCTACGAGCAGTACTTC. This encodes CASSQVAGVSYEQYF.

The chain recombines TRBV4-2 with TRBJ2-7; 8 bases are shared with TRBD2. Germline lookup yields CDR1 LGHNA and CDR2 YNFKEQ. The V and J ends lost 2 bases and 4 bases, in that order; junction bases with no gene match: 7. The CDR3 totals 15 residues. This chain's CDR3 is CASSQSAGGNYEQYF. Written as DNA, the CDR3 is TGTGCCAGCAGCCAATCGGCGGGGGGAAATTACGAGCAGTACTTC.

J is TRBJ2-2 and V is TRBV7-3; TRBD2 might be the D (5 bases). CDR1 SGHTA and CDR2 FQGTGA come from the germline V gene. V gave up 0 bases and J gave up 4 bases, with 9 bases separating them. The CDR3 has 15 residues. This chain's CDR3 is CASSLTVGLTGELFF. The CDR3 DNA is TGTGCCAGCAGCTTAACGGTCGGACTCACCGGGGAGCTGTTTTTT.

This clone showed up just once. V usage is TRBV7-2 and J usage is TRBJ2-7, with 10 bases fitting TRBD2. V was pared by 5 bases and J by 4 bases, with 5 bases of the junction left unmatched. Germline CDR1 is SGHTA and CDR2 is FQGNSA. This CDR3 is 14 amino acids long. CDR3 loop: CASSTLAGGYEQYF. The CDR3, as DNA: TGTGCCAGCAGCACCTTAGCGGGGGGATACGAGCAGTACTTC.